This TCR beta chain was retrieved from a study of blood T cell repertoires in COVID-19. Some clones are missing from TCRdb's copy, which holds only in-frame ones; the method was immunoSEQ multiplex PCR. The sample includes 250,000 to 350,000 clones, around 90% of them seen just once. In this sample, this clone turned up a few times. Germline V gene lookup returns CDR1 SEHNR and CDR2 FQNEAQ (reference sequence). V lost 5 bases and J lost 14; bases outside the gene matches: 15. The CDR3 length is 14 residues. Seattle cases were enrolled at active infection and followed longitudinally. The chain has TRBV7-9 and TRBJ2-3; 8 positions match TRBD2. Material for sequencing was peripheral blood. The TCR originated in a woman aged 45-65 years with COVID-19, enrolled during active disease. The DNA of the CDR3 is TGTGCCAGCAGCATAGACGGACTAGCTCTCGGGAGGTATTTT. Its translation is CASSIDGLALGRYF.